A selection of T cell receptor beta chains follows, all from one sample in a study of blood T cell repertoires in COVID-19. Sequencing was performed with immunoSEQ multiplex PCR; in TCRdb, only in-frame clones are kept and a portion is missing. The sample lists about 220,000 clones, 80% to 85% seen once, with around 3.1% in the top ten. Sequencing used peripheral blood. Every receptor here comes from a woman aged 25 to 45 who had recovered from COVID-19. The CDR3 runs from the conserved cysteine through the conserved F or W. Fields, in order: J gene, V gene, D gene, clone size, CDR3 DNA, CDR3 protein. The D gene is left open where the match is weak. The size of a clone is reported for some rows only, either as once, few or many, or as a class for expanded clones.

TRBJ2-1	TRBV4-2	TRBD2	.	TGTGCCAGCAGCCAAGAAGGGCTAGCGGGGTACAATGAGCAGTTCTTC	CASSQEGLAGYNEQFF
TRBJ2-7	TRBV19	TRBD2	.	TGTGCCAGTAGTGGCCCGGGACTAGTCTACGAGCAGTACTTC	CASSGPGLVYEQYF
TRBJ1-1	TRBV2	TRBD1	.	TGTGCCAGCAGTGAAGCTTATTCCGGGACAGGAGGGGTGAACACTGAAGCTTTCTTT	CASSEAYSGTGGVNTEAFF
TRBJ2-7	TRBV2	TRBD2	.	TGTGCCAGCTTCGAGACTAGCGGGAGGTTTAACGAGCAGTACTTC	CASFETSGRFNEQYF
TRBJ2-2	TRBV28	TRBD2	.	TGTGCCAGCAGTTACCCTCACCTACTAGCGGGAGGGCCCCGTAGTGCCGGGGAGCTGTTTTTT	CASSYPHLLAGGPRSAGELFF
TRBJ2-2	TRBV30	.	.	TGTGCCTGGGGTTCGGAGGGGAACACCGGGGAGCTGTTTTTT	CAWGSEGNTGELFF
TRBJ1-3	TRBV7-6	.	.	TGTGCCAGCAGCTTAACAGATGGAAACACCATATATTTT	CASSLTDGNTIYF
TRBJ2-3	TRBV11-2	TRBD2	few	TGTGCCAGCAGCTTAGCCATCTCGGCGGGGGGAGATACGCAGTATTTT	CASSLAISAGGDTQYF
TRBJ1-2	TRBV28	TRBD1	once	TGTGCCAGCAGTATCGGACAGGGACGGGACTATGGCTACACCTTC	CASSIGQGRDYGYTF
TRBJ2-5	TRBV7-9	.	.	TGTGCCAGCAGCACCAGGCTTTACCAAGAGACCCAGTACTTC	CASSTRLYQETQYF
TRBJ1-1	TRBV7-9	.	.	TGTGCCAGCAGCCCTCGCCAGGGAAGATCTCTGGACATTGAAGCTTTCTTT	CASSPRQGRSLDIEAFF
TRBJ2-7	TRBV18	.	.	TGTGCCAGCTCAGCGCGCCCCAACGAGCAGTACTTC	CASSARPNEQYF
TRBJ2-3	TRBV24-1	TRBD2	.	TGTGCCACCAGTGATTTAACTAGCGGGAGAGTAGATACGCAGTATTTT	CATSDLTSGRVDTQYF
TRBJ2-7	TRBV7-9	.	.	TGTGCCAGCAGCTTAGAGGGATTCGGAGGGTACTTC	CASSLEGFGGYF
TRBJ2-3	TRBV5-6	TRBD2	many	TGTGCCAGCAGCGTCGCACTAGCGGGAGGCGTAGATACGCAGTATTTT	CASSVALAGGVDTQYF
TRBJ1-5	TRBV10-2	TRBD1	once	TGCGCCAGCAGCCATGACAGGGCGGGTCAGCCCCAGCATTTT	CASSHDRAGQPQHF
TRBJ2-7	TRBV28	.	.	TGTGCCAGCAGTTTGACGGCGGGGGCGGGAGAGCAGTACTTC	CASSLTAGAGEQYF
TRBJ2-3	TRBV30	TRBD1	.	TGTGCCTGGCGCCGATGGGGACAGGGGGGAGATACGCAGTATTTT	CAWRRWGQGGDTQYF
TRBJ2-1	TRBV2	TRBD2	once	TGTGCCAGCATCCCCGGACTAGCGGGAGGAGCCTACAATGAGCAGTTCTTC	CASIPGLAGGAYNEQFF
TRBJ2-7	TRBV24-1	.	.	TGTGCCACCAGTGCCCGCCAGGACAGTCGGGGCGAGCAGTACTTC	CATSARQDSRGEQYF
TRBJ1-4	TRBV5-4	.	.	TGTGCCAGCAGCTTCCATTTCCCAGGGTACGGCGAAAAACTGTTTTTT	CASSFHFPGYGEKLFF
TRBJ2-2	TRBV27	.	.	TGTGCCAGCAGTTTAAGTACTTGGTATGAGTCCGGGGAGCTGTTTTTT	CASSLSTWYESGELFF
TRBJ2-7	TRBV18	.	.	TGTGCCAGCTCACCAGGGGCCGAAACCTACGAGCAGTACTTC	CASSPGAETYEQYF
TRBJ2-5	TRBV11-2	.	.	TGTGCCAGCAGCCCCGGGGTTCTGTGGGAGGAGACCCAGTACTTC	CASSPGVLWEETQYF
TRBJ2-1	TRBV6-1	.	.	TGTGCCAGCAGTGAACAGCGGATCTACAATGAGCAGTTCTTC	CASSEQRIYNEQFF
TRBJ2-7	TRBV6-5	.	.	TGTGCCATCCTGGACAGAGCGTACGAGCAGTACTTC	CAILDRAYEQYF
TRBJ2-1	TRBV13	TRBD2	few	TGTGCCAGCAGCACCACCTGGGCGCGGGAGCGATATTATGAGCAGTTCTTC	CASSTTWARERYYEQFF
TRBJ1-6	TRBV18	.	.	TGTGCCAGCGCCTACTCACTTGTCCTCCCGGGTTCACCCCTCCACTTT	CASAYSLVLPGSPLHF
TRBJ1-2	TRBV23-1	TRBD1	.	TGCGCCAGCATGCCGTTGCGGACAGGGCTCGGCTACACCTTC	CASMPLRTGLGYTF
TRBJ1-1	TRBV7-9	TRBD1	few	TGTGCCAGCAGCTTAGGGGGGATGGACAGGGTTAATGAAGCTTTCTTT	CASSLGGMDRVNEAFF
TRBJ1-1	TRBV28	.	.	TGTGCCAGCAGTTTCGAAGAGATGAACACTGAAGCTTTCTTT	CASSFEEMNTEAFF
TRBJ2-2	TRBV30	.	.	TGTGCCTGGTCAGGGACACGGGTTGACGGGGAGCTGTTTTTT	CAWSGTRVDGELFF
TRBJ2-1	TRBV7-3	TRBD2	once	TGTGCCAGCAGCTTAAATTCCCCAGGGGCTAGCGGGAGGGCCGCGAATGAGCAGTTCTTC	CASSLNSPGASGRAANEQFF
TRBJ2-7	TRBV7-9	.	.	TGTGCCAGCAGCTTTTCCGGCTACGAGCAGTACTTC	CASSFSGYEQYF
TRBJ2-5	TRBV19	.	.	TGTGCCAGTAGTGTCAGGGGTTGGGGACAAGAGACCCAGTACTTC	CASSVRGWGQETQYF
TRBJ1-5	TRBV30	.	.	TGTGCCTGGAGCGTGGGCTTTAGCAATCAGCCCCAGCATTTT	CAWSVGFSNQPQHF
TRBJ2-1	TRBV5-4	TRBD2	once	TGTGCCAGCAGCTGGACTAGCGGGAGGGAGAATGAGCAGTTCTTC	CASSWTSGRENEQFF
TRBJ2-7	TRBV2	.	.	TGTGCCAGCAGACGGTTAGCGGGGACGGGGCAGGGGGGTGACTACGAGCAGTACTTC	CASRRLAGTGQGGDYEQYF
TRBJ2-3	TRBV5-6	.	many	TGTGCCAGCAGCTTGGAGGGCAGGGTGGCAGCAGGGGATACGCAGTATTTT	CASSLEGRVAAGDTQYF
TRBJ1-5	TRBV27	TRBD1	.	TGTGCCAGCAGTCCCGGACAGGGGAATCAGCCCCAGCATTTT	CASSPGQGNQPQHF